The clone carrying this T cell receptor (beta chain) was seen once. The antigen remains unidentified. This sample was taken from a study of T cell responses to AZD1222 COVID-19 vaccine. Broader study findings: Baseline seropositivity occurred in only six or seven AZD1222 recipients.

The repertoire was sequenced with immunoSEQ multiplex PCR; TCRdb's copy has only in-frame clones and lacks some. The sample lists about 150,000 clones; under 95% were seen once. Sample: peripheral blood, taken on day 0 of AZD1222 vaccination. The sequence was obtained from an adult in good health.

CDR3 DNA sequence: TGTGCCAGCAGCTTAATAGCGGGAGAAGCGTACAATGAGCAGTTCTTC. Translating gives CASSLIAGEAYNEQFF. The V gene is TRBV7-3, the J gene TRBJ2-1, with 9 bases identical to TRBD2. In germline, CDR1 is SGHTA, CDR2 FQGTGA. Trimming at V came to 1 base and at J to 4 bases, leaving 5 bases not matched to a gene. The CDR3 length is 16 residues.